This T cell receptor beta chain comes out of a study of T cell responses to AZD1222 COVID-19 vaccine. General observations from the study: Spike-specific TCR breadth and depth both grew after two AZD1222 doses. Mapped onto spike, vaccine-associated CD4 TCRs spanned it and were dominant at 160-218 and 743-854.

After removal of 6 bases from V and 4 bases from J, the junction contained 19 bases not matched to a gene. Per the germline V gene, CDR1 is LNHDA and CDR2 is SQIVND (reference sequence). The CDR3 is made up of 18 amino acids. Clones were read by immunoSEQ multiplex PCR, and TCRdb kept only the in-frame ones, dropping some. The table has some 150,000 clones, 85% to 90% seen once. As concerns this clone: The antigen remains undetermined.

The chain carries TRBV19 and TRBJ2-3, with 7 bases lining up with TRBD1. This specimen consisted of peripheral blood, obtained 28 days after the second AZD1222 dose. This TCR was recovered from an adult who received the AZD1222 COVID-19 vaccine. For the CDR3, the DNA is TGTGCCAGTAGCTCCCGGGCCCCCGACAGGGCAGATTCAGATACGCAGTATTTT. This translates into CASSSRAPDRADSDTQYF.